This T cell receptor beta chain emerged from a study of shared T cell receptors in the human thymus. This CDR3 region has 17 residues. In germline, CDR1 is LGHNT, CDR2 FRNRAP. V lost 0 bases, J lost 0 bases, and 12 bases lay in between. Libraries were prepared by immunoSEQ multiplex PCR; TCRdb keeps only in-frame clonotypes and omits some of them. The sample records hundreds of thousands of clones, 87% being singletons. This clone appeared once. These data were also filed under a second study, of human thymus T cells. That source adds: Among thymic and blood repertoires, usage of V and J genes appeared biased.

The chain combines TRBV12-5 with TRBJ1-5, with D possibly TRBD1 on 6 matching bases. This receptor was taken from a boy under two years old with a congenital heart defect. The sequencing input was thymocytes. CDR3 DNA sequence: TGTGCTAGTGGTTTGGTACTGGGACACCCTAGCAATCAGCCCCAGCATTTT. Amino acid sequence: CASGLVLGHPSNQPQHF.